A selection of T cell receptor beta chains follows, all from one sample in a study of blood T cell repertoires in COVID-19. Assay used: immunoSEQ multiplex PCR; TCRdb lists only in-frame clones, some missing. The sample has some 70,000 clones; more than 75% are singletons. Material for sequencing was peripheral blood. The receptor set was obtained from a man in his forties or fifties with active COVID-19. Both conserved end residues are part of each CDR3. The D gene is left open where the match is weak. The size field is filled for only some rows; it gives once, few, many or a size class.

V: TRBV27
D: TRBD2
J: TRBJ2-1
size: NA
CDR3: CASSPRTSGRAYNEQFF
DNA: TGTGCCAGCAGTCCAAGGACTAGCGGGAGGGCCTACAATGAGCAGTTCTTC

V: TRBV2
D: NA
J: TRBJ2-5
size: NA
CDR3: CASSGSAQETQYF
DNA: TGTGCCAGCAGTGGCAGCGCACAAGAGACCCAGTACTTC

V: TRBV5-1
D: TRBD1
J: TRBJ1-1
size: NA
CDR3: CASSTTPKSPGGVNTEAFF
DNA: TGCGCCAGCAGTACAACCCCTAAGTCGCCAGGGGGCGTGAACACTGAAGCTTTCTTT

V: TRBV9
D: NA
J: TRBJ2-3
size: NA
CDR3: CASSAGGTDTQYF
DNA: TGTGCCAGCAGCGCCGGGGGCACAGATACGCAGTATTTT

V: TRBV27
D: NA
J: TRBJ2-7
size: NA
CDR3: CASSTGLADEVQYF
DNA: TGTGCCAGCAGTACGGGACTGGCGGATGAGGTGCAGTACTTC

V: TRBV6-6
D: TRBD1
J: TRBJ2-1
size: NA
CDR3: CASSLRQGARNEQFF
DNA: TGTGCCAGCAGTTTGCGACAGGGGGCGCGGAATGAGCAGTTCTTC

V: TRBV19
D: TRBD1
J: TRBJ1-2
size: once
CDR3: CASSILGGGTGGYTF
DNA: TGTGCCAGTAGTATTTTAGGGGGCGGCACAGGCGGCTACACCTTC

V: TRBV7-8
D: TRBD2
J: TRBJ2-1
size: NA
CDR3: CASSLVAGGYNEQFF
DNA: TGTGCCAGCAGCCTAGTAGCGGGGGGTTACAATGAGCAGTTCTTC

V: TRBV6-5
D: TRBD1
J: TRBJ1-5
size: NA
CDR3: CASSYRQGYQPQHF
DNA: TGTGCCAGCAGTTACAGACAGGGGTATCAGCCCCAGCATTTT

V: TRBV28
D: NA
J: TRBJ2-3
size: NA
CDR3: CASLSGRTDTQYF
DNA: TGTGCCAGCCTATCAGGGCGCACAGATACGCAGTATTTT

V: TRBV5-6
D: TRBD2
J: TRBJ2-3
size: few
CDR3: CASSPGTSGTDTQYF
DNA: TGTGCCAGCAGCCCGGGGACTAGCGGCACAGATACGCAGTATTTT

V: TRBV4-1
D: NA
J: TRBJ2-4
size: NA
CDR3: CASSRHPGLAKNIQYF
DNA: TGCGCCAGCAGCCGCCACCCAGGGCTAGCCAAAAACATTCAGTACTTC

V: TRBV29-1
D: NA
J: TRBJ1-2
size: NA
CDR3: CSARTGRDGYTF
DNA: TGCAGCGCACGGACCGGGAGGGATGGCTACACCTTC

V: TRBV28
D: NA
J: TRBJ1-5
size: NA
CDR3: CASSLFSIGSNQPQHF
DNA: TGTGCCAGCAGTTTGTTTAGTATCGGTAGCAATCAGCCCCAGCATTTT

V: TRBV5-6
D: NA
J: TRBJ2-7
size: NA
CDR3: CASSSTREQYF
DNA: TGTGCCAGCAGCTCCACCCGGGAGCAGTACTTC

V: TRBV28
D: TRBD1
J: TRBJ1-2
size: NA
CDR3: CASSSRDRGFYNYGYTF
DNA: TGTGCCAGCAGTTCCAGGGACAGGGGTTTTTATAACTATGGCTACACCTTC

V: TRBV27
D: NA
J: TRBJ2-5
size: NA
CDR3: CASSWDIQETQYF
DNA: TGTGCCAGCAGCTGGGACATCCAAGAGACCCAGTACTTC

V: TRBV4-1
D: NA
J: TRBJ2-3
size: NA
CDR3: CASRHGGTQYF
DNA: TGCGCCAGCCGACACGGGGGTACGCAGTATTTT

V: TRBV5-6
D: NA
J: TRBJ1-5
size: NA
CDR3: CASSLRNQPQHF
DNA: TGTGCCAGCAGCCTCCGGAATCAGCCCCAGCATTTT

V: TRBV24-1
D: TRBD1
J: TRBJ2-1
size: NA
CDR3: CATGRDRGIYNEQFF
DNA: TGTGCCACCGGCCGGGACAGGGGCATTTACAATGAGCAGTTCTTC

V: TRBV28
D: TRBD2
J: TRBJ2-7
size: NA
CDR3: CATREGDEQYF
DNA: TGTGCCACAAGGGAGGGAGACGAGCAGTACTTC

V: TRBV5-5
D: TRBD1
J: TRBJ1-5
size: NA
CDR3: CASSLAGGLNQPQHF
DNA: TGTGCCAGCAGCTTGGCAGGGGGGCTTAATCAGCCCCAGCATTTT

V: TRBV6-2/TRBV6-3
D: TRBD1
J: TRBJ1-1
size: NA
CDR3: CASSYLRRQGVGLDTEAFF
DNA: TGTGCCAGCAGTTACCTCCGTAGACAGGGGGTCGGCTTAGACACTGAAGCTTTCTTT

V: TRBV6-5
D: TRBD1
J: TRBJ2-5
size: NA
CDR3: CASSGRGTVGETQYF
DNA: TGTGCCAGCAGCGGCAGGGGGACGGTCGGAGAGACCCAGTACTTC

V: TRBV7-2
D: TRBD1
J: TRBJ1-5
size: NA
CDR3: CASSLGQGGAINQPQHF
DNA: TGTGCCAGCAGCTTAGGGCAGGGGGGAGCAATCAATCAGCCCCAGCATTTT

V: TRBV5-1
D: NA
J: TRBJ1-1
size: once
CDR3: CASSATGGTEAFF
DNA: TGCGCCAGCAGCGCCACGGGTGGCACTGAAGCTTTCTTT

V: TRBV3-1/TRBV3-2
D: NA
J: TRBJ1-2
size: NA
CDR3: CASSQSELVGYGYTF
DNA: TGTGCCAGCAGCCAAAGTGAGTTGGTCGGCTATGGCTACACCTTC

V: TRBV19
D: NA
J: TRBJ2-1
size: NA
CDR3: CASRSDWQYNEQFF
DNA: TGTGCCAGTAGAAGTGACTGGCAGTACAATGAGCAGTTCTTC

V: TRBV2
D: NA
J: TRBJ2-7
size: NA
CDR3: CASTIYLGSEQYF
DNA: TGTGCCAGCACCATTTACCTTGGGAGCGAGCAGTACTTC

V: TRBV10-3
D: NA
J: TRBJ2-6
size: NA
CDR3: CAISEPAGANVLTF
DNA: TGTGCCATCAGTGAACCGGCTGGGGCCAACGTCCTGACTTTC

V: TRBV29-1
D: TRBD1
J: TRBJ1-6
size: NA
CDR3: CSVVDRGESPLHF
DNA: TGCAGCGTCGTAGACAGGGGGGAATCACCCCTCCACTTT

V: TRBV30
D: TRBD1
J: TRBJ1-2
size: once
CDR3: CAWSAPHRGLNYGYTF
DNA: TGTGCCTGGAGTGCCCCCCATAGGGGGCTGAACTATGGCTACACCTTC

V: TRBV3-1/TRBV3-2
D: NA
J: TRBJ2-1
size: NA
CDR3: CASSQVGMAGDEQFF
DNA: TGTGCCAGCAGCCAAGTAGGGATGGCAGGGGATGAGCAGTTCTTC

V: TRBV21-1
D: NA
J: TRBJ2-3
size: NA
CDR3: CASSKRRDRGRWNRSSTDTQYF
DNA: TGTGCCAGCAGCAAAAGGCGGGACAGGGGTCGATGGAACCGTTCTAGCACAGATACGCAGTATTTT

V: TRBV5-1
D: NA
J: TRBJ1-1
size: NA
CDR3: CASSLDLGQLNTEAFF
DNA: TGCGCCAGCAGCTTGGATTTAGGACAGTTGAACACTGAAGCTTTCTTT

V: TRBV5-4
D: TRBD1
J: TRBJ2-4
size: NA
CDR3: CASSLPGTGVNIQYF
DNA: TGTGCCAGCAGCTTACCCGGGACAGGGGTTAACATTCAGTACTTC

V: TRBV4-1
D: TRBD2
J: TRBJ2-1
size: NA
CDR3: CASSLRTSGRESYNEQFF
DNA: TGCGCCAGCAGCCTGCGGACTAGCGGGAGGGAGTCATACAATGAGCAGTTCTTC

V: TRBV3-1/TRBV3-2
D: TRBD2
J: TRBJ2-2
size: NA
CDR3: CASSQDSAGAVCVGELFF
DNA: TGTGCCAGCAGCCAAGATTCGGCGGGAGCGGTTTGTGTCGGGGAGCTGTTTTTT

V: TRBV4-1
D: NA
J: TRBJ2-7
size: NA
CDR3: CASSQSLTGTGDSYEQYF
DNA: TGCGCCAGCAGCCAATCTTTAACTGGGACGGGAGACTCCTACGAGCAGTACTTC

V: TRBV5-1
D: NA
J: TRBJ1-5
size: NA
CDR3: CASSLGRGDQPQHF
DNA: TGCGCCAGCAGCTTGGGCCGGGGAGATCAGCCCCAGCATTTT

V: TRBV7-2
D: NA
J: TRBJ1-2
size: NA
CDR3: CASSFRGNYGYTF
DNA: TGTGCCAGCAGCTTCCGGGGGAACTATGGCTACACCTTC

V: TRBV5-1
D: TRBD2
J: TRBJ2-3
size: NA
CDR3: CASRTSGRGRTDTQYF
DNA: TGCGCCAGCAGGACTAGCGGGAGAGGGAGGACAGATACGCAGTATTTT

V: TRBV7-8
D: TRBD1
J: TRBJ1-5
size: once
CDR3: CASSLIQGADQPQHF
DNA: TGTGCCAGCAGCTTAATACAGGGGGCTGATCAGCCCCAGCATTTT

V: TRBV10-3
D: NA
J: TRBJ1-2
size: NA
CDR3: CAISSGQGNYGYTF
DNA: TGTGCCATCAGTTCGGGTCAGGGGAACTATGGCTACACCTTC

V: TRBV11-2
D: TRBD1
J: TRBJ2-1
size: NA
CDR3: CASTLGQGMGHNEQFF
DNA: TGTGCCAGCACCCTAGGACAGGGGATGGGCCACAATGAGCAGTTCTTC

V: TRBV28
D: TRBD1
J: TRBJ1-2
size: NA
CDR3: CASFPGGSNYGYTF
DNA: TGTGCCAGCTTCCCAGGGGGTAGTAACTATGGCTACACCTTC

V: TRBV5-5
D: NA
J: TRBJ1-3
size: once
CDR3: CASSSLTVGKAGNTIYF
DNA: TGTGCCAGCAGCTCCCTGACAGTTGGAAAAGCTGGAAACACCATATATTTT

V: TRBV6-6
D: TRBD2
J: TRBJ2-7
size: NA
CDR3: CASSPVGAGGGYEQYF
DNA: TGTGCCAGCAGCCCCGTTGGAGCGGGGGGTGGGTACGAGCAGTACTTC